This T cell receptor (beta chain) is from a study of blood T cells in healthy people across ages. Concerning this clonotype: The antigen is not known.

The study's findings and limits: Naive T cell percentage strongly correlated with TCR beta diversity.

Then a second PCR, running about 7 to 11 cycles, was carried out with a sample-barcoded 5' primer and a J-beta primer mix. In TCRdb, the 5' RACE reads were re-called with MiXCR into one record per CDR3 protein. The table has 650,000 to 1,000,000 distinct CDR3 sequences, 30% to 45% seen once; the top ten hold 10% to 15%. This receptor was obtained from a man in his late teens or twenties in good health. Sequencing used blood.

The CDR3: CASSLVASFAGELFF. The CDR3 nucleotides are TGTGCCAGCAGCTTAGTCGCGTCGTTCGCCGGGGAGCTGTTTTTT. The chain couples TRBV7-2 to TRBJ2-2; unclear D gene. The V gene's germline CDR1 is SGHTA and CDR2 FQGNSA. V lost 1 base and J lost 6, with 12 bases in between. This CDR3 is built from 15 residues.